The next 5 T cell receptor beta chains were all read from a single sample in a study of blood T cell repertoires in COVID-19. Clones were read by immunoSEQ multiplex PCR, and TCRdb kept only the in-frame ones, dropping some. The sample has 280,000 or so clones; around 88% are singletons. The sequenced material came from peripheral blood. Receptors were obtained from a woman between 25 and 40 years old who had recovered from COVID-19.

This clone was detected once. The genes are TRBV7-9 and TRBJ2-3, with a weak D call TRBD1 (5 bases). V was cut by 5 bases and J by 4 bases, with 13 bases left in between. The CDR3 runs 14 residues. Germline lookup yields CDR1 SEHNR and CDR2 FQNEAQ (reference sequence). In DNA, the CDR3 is TGTGCCAGCAGCCAAGGGCAGGGCGCAGATACGCAGTATTTT. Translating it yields CASSQGQGADTQYF. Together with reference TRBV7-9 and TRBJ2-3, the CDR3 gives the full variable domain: DTGVSQNPRHKITKRGQNVTFRCDPISEHNRLYWYRQTLGQGPEFLTYFQNEAQLEKSRLLSDRFSAERPKGSFSTLEIQRTEQGDSAMYLCASSQGQGADTQYFGPGTRLTVL.

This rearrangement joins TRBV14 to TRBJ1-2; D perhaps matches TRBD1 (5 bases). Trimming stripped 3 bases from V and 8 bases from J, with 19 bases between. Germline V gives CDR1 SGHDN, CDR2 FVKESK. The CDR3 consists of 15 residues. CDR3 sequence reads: CASSQWEGETSGYTF. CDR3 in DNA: TGTGCCAGCAGCCAGTGGGAAGGGGAAACCAGCGGCTACACCTTC.

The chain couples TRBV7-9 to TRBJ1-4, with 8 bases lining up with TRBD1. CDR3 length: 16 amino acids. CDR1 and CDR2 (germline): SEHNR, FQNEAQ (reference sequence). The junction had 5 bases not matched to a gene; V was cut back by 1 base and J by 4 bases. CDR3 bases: TGTGCCAGCAGCTTAGATGCGACAGGGGATAATGAAAAACTGTTTTTT. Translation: CASSLDATGDNEKLFF.

The CDR3 bases are TGTGCCAGCAGCGGCCGACTAGCGGGGGGGCAAGAGACCCAGTACTTC. It specifies CASSGRLAGGQETQYF. The chain is built from TRBV9 and TRBJ2-5, with 14 bases matching TRBD2. CDR1 and CDR2 from the germline V gene are SGDLS and YYNGEE. Unmatched junction bases numbered 3, after V lost 3 bases and J lost 2 bases. The CDR3 covers 16 residues.

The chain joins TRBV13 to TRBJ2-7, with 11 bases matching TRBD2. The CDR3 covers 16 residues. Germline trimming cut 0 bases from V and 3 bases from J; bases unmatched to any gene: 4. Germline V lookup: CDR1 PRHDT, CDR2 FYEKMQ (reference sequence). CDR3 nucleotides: TGTGCCAGCAGCTTAGGGCTAGCGGGAGGCGGCTACGAGCAGTACTTC. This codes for CASSLGLAGGGYEQYF.